Listed below are T cell receptor beta chains from one sample, sequenced in a study of shared clonotypes between healthy human individuals. Assay used: immunoSEQ multiplex PCR; TCRdb lists only in-frame clones, some missing. The sample has some 1 million clones; more than 60% are singletons. Sequenced sample: memory CD4+ T cells sorted from blood. All receptors derive from a man between 18 and 35 years old in good health. The CDR3 runs from the conserved cysteine through the conserved F or W. Fields, in order: J gene, clone size, D gene, V gene, CDR3 DNA, CDR3 protein. The D gene is left open where the match is weak. Some rows have no size entry. The others give once, few or many, or a class for an expanded clone.

J: TRBJ1-4
size: few
D: -
V: TRBV19
DNA: TGTGCCAGTAGGGGGACGGCGATCGGGGAAAAACTGTTTTTT
CDR3: CASRGTAIGEKLFF

J: TRBJ1-5
size: -
D: -
V: TRBV6-6
DNA: TGTGCCAGCAATGGAGGGGGGTATCAGCCCCAGCATTTT
CDR3: CASNGGGYQPQHF

J: TRBJ2-7
size: once
D: -
V: TRBV11-2
DNA: TGTGCCAGCAGCTTAGAAAGTAGGTCCGCGGAGCAGTACTTC
CDR3: CASSLESRSAEQYF

J: TRBJ2-2
size: -
D: TRBD2
V: TRBV6-5
DNA: TGTGCCAGCAGACCGGGGGGGGGTCTCCCCGGGGAGCTGTTTTTT
CDR3: CASRPGGGLPGELFF

J: TRBJ2-2
size: -
D: -
V: TRBV7-9
DNA: TGTGCCAGCAGCTTAGCAAGACCAGGGGTATACACCGGGGAGCTGTTTTTT
CDR3: CASSLARPGVYTGELFF

J: TRBJ2-2
size: -
D: -
V: TRBV6-1
DNA: TGTGCCAGCAGGGCAAGGGAGACCGGGGAGCTGTTTTTT
CDR3: CASRARETGELFF

J: TRBJ2-7
size: few
D: -
V: TRBV6-6
DNA: TGTGCCAGCAATAACGGGCGCGAGCAGTACTTC
CDR3: CASNNGREQYF

J: TRBJ2-7
size: -
D: -
V: TRBV30
DNA: TGTGCCTGGAGTGTTCGGACAGACTACGAGCAGTACTTC
CDR3: CAWSVRTDYEQYF

J: TRBJ1-4
size: once
D: TRBD1
V: TRBV10-3
DNA: TGTGCCATCAGTCGGGACAGGCCAGCAACTAATGAAAAACTGTTTTTT
CDR3: CAISRDRPATNEKLFF

J: TRBJ1-6
size: -
D: -
V: TRBV6-5
DNA: TGTGCCATCAGTGATCGGGGGGCCGATTCACCCCTCCACTTT
CDR3: CAISDRGADSPLHF

J: TRBJ1-5
size: few
D: -
V: TRBV7-2
DNA: TGTGCCAGCAGCTTAGCGATACGGGGGGGGCCTCAGCCCCAGCATTTT
CDR3: CASSLAIRGGPQPQHF

J: TRBJ1-3
size: -
D: -
V: TRBV23-1
DNA: TGCGCCAGCAGCCCCTCAGGCGAGAGGTCTGGAAACACCATATATTTT
CDR3: CASSPSGERSGNTIYF

J: TRBJ1-1
size: few
D: -
V: TRBV18
DNA: TGTGCCAGCTCACCCGACAGACGCACTGAAGCTTTCTTT
CDR3: CASSPDRRTEAFF

J: TRBJ2-1
size: -
D: TRBD2
V: TRBV18
DNA: TGTGCCAGCTCACCACTAACTAGCGCTGCCTACAATGAGCAGTTCTTC
CDR3: CASSPLTSAAYNEQFF

J: TRBJ2-2
size: few
D: -
V: TRBV30
DNA: TGTGCCTGGGATCTGGCTAGCACCGGGGAGCTGTTTTTT
CDR3: CAWDLASTGELFF

J: TRBJ2-3
size: -
D: -
V: TRBV11-2
DNA: TGTGCCAGCAGTCACCGGGGGGCGAGCACAGATACGCAGTATTTT
CDR3: CASSHRGASTDTQYF

J: TRBJ2-1
size: -
D: -
V: TRBV30
DNA: TGTGCCTGGAGTGTACGACCGGGGGGCAAGACCTACAATGAGCAGTTCTTC
CDR3: CAWSVRPGGKTYNEQFF

J: TRBJ2-2
size: -
D: TRBD2
V: TRBV19
DNA: TGTGCCAGTACTTACGGACTAGCGGGTAACACCGGGGAGCTGTTTTTT
CDR3: CASTYGLAGNTGELFF

J: TRBJ1-6
size: -
D: -
V: TRBV10-2
DNA: TGCGCCAGCAGTGAACTTCTTTATAATTCACCCCTCCACTTT
CDR3: CASSELLYNSPLHF

J: TRBJ2-5
size: -
D: -
V: TRBV6-1
DNA: TGTGCCAGCAGTCTCCCCGAGACCCCGGAGACCCAGTACTTC
CDR3: CASSLPETPETQYF

J: TRBJ1-5
size: -
D: TRBD1
V: TRBV6-6
DNA: TGTGCCAGCAGTTACCTGATACCTCCAGGGGGCCAGCCCCAGCATTTT
CDR3: CASSYLIPPGGQPQHF

J: TRBJ1-2
size: -
D: TRBD1
V: TRBV11-1
DNA: TGTGCCAGCAGCCACGACGACAGGGTGGGGACCTATGGCTACACCTTC
CDR3: CASSHDDRVGTYGYTF

J: TRBJ1-2
size: -
D: -
V: TRBV19
DNA: TGTGCCAGTAGTATCGTACAGCCCTATGGCTACACCTTC
CDR3: CASSIVQPYGYTF

J: TRBJ2-3
size: -
D: -
V: TRBV5-6
DNA: TGTGCCAGCAGCTTGGTGGGGTTAGGCACAGATACGCAGTATTTT
CDR3: CASSLVGLGTDTQYF

J: TRBJ2-2
size: many
D: -
V: TRBV6-1
DNA: TGTGCCAGCAGTGTAACAGGGACATCCGGGGAGCTGTTTTTT
CDR3: CASSVTGTSGELFF

J: TRBJ1-5
size: -
D: -
V: TRBV6-9
DNA: TGTGCCATCGCGAGGGGGCAGCCCCAGCATTTT
CDR3: CAIARGQPQHF

J: TRBJ2-3
size: -
D: -
V: TRBV11-2
DNA: TGTGCCAGCAGCGTTACAGGGAAGGGGACAGATACGCAGTATTTT
CDR3: CASSVTGKGTDTQYF

J: TRBJ1-5
size: -
D: TRBD1
V: TRBV2
DNA: TGTGCCAGCAGTGATTCAGGGGGCCCTCAGCCCCAGCATTTT
CDR3: CASSDSGGPQPQHF

J: TRBJ1-1
size: -
D: TRBD1
V: TRBV6-6
DNA: TGTGCCAGCAGTTACGCGGCGACAGGGACTGCTTTCTTT
CDR3: CASSYAATGTAFF

J: TRBJ1-1
size: -
D: TRBD1
V: TRBV4-3
DNA: TGCGCCAGCAGCCAACAGGGACAGGGATTAGTGAACACTGAAGCTTTCTTT
CDR3: CASSQQGQGLVNTEAFF

J: TRBJ1-1
size: -
D: -
V: TRBV7-9
DNA: TGTGCCAGCAGCCTGGACAGACAGCGGAACACTGAAGCTTTCTTT
CDR3: CASSLDRQRNTEAFF

J: TRBJ2-1
size: -
D: TRBD2
V: TRBV11-2
DNA: TGTGCCAGCAGCAACCGACTAGCGAATGAGCAGTTCTTC
CDR3: CASSNRLANEQFF

J: TRBJ2-5
size: -
D: -
V: TRBV19
DNA: TGTGCCAGTAGACCGGGGGCCGGGGAGACCCAGTACTTC
CDR3: CASRPGAGETQYF

J: TRBJ2-2
size: -
D: -
V: TRBV7-2
DNA: TGTGCCAGCAGCTTGGAGGCTAGGAGGGCCGGGGAGCTGTTTTTT
CDR3: CASSLEARRAGELFF

J: TRBJ2-7
size: -
D: TRBD2
V: TRBV5-6
DNA: TGTGCCAGCAGCTTTGTTAGCGGGACCTACGAGCAGTACTTC
CDR3: CASSFVSGTYEQYF

J: TRBJ2-7
size: -
D: -
V: TRBV2
DNA: TGTGCCAGCAACTTGGCGGGATACTACGAGCAGTACTTC
CDR3: CASNLAGYYEQYF

J: TRBJ1-1
size: once
D: -
V: TRBV5-8
DNA: TGTGCCAGCAGCTCGCCATACCTGAACACTGAAGCTTTCTTT
CDR3: CASSSPYLNTEAFF

J: TRBJ1-5
size: -
D: TRBD1
V: TRBV28
DNA: TGTGCCAGCAGTTTTCACGGACAGGGAGCACAGCCCCAGCATTTT
CDR3: CASSFHGQGAQPQHF

J: TRBJ2-2
size: -
D: -
V: TRBV9
DNA: TGTGCCAGCAGCCCGCCCTCAGCAGGGGCCACCGGGGAGCTGTTTTTT
CDR3: CASSPPSAGATGELFF

J: TRBJ2-7
size: -
D: -
V: TRBV5-1
DNA: TGCGCCAGCCCCATCGGAGACCATGAAGGGCAGTACTTC
CDR3: CASPIGDHEGQYF

J: TRBJ2-1
size: -
D: -
V: TRBV7-2
DNA: TGTGCCAGCAGCTCCATCGCGGGACTTTTGGATGAGCAGTTCTTC
CDR3: CASSSIAGLLDEQFF

J: TRBJ1-2
size: -
D: TRBD1
V: TRBV11-2
DNA: TGTGCCAGCAGTACTCCATGGGACAGGGACGACTATGGCTACACCTTC
CDR3: CASSTPWDRDDYGYTF

J: TRBJ2-5
size: few
D: -
V: TRBV11-3
DNA: TGTGCCAGCAGCTTAGGTGGCGGGGCTCAAGAGACCCAGTACTTC
CDR3: CASSLGGGAQETQYF

J: TRBJ2-2
size: -
D: -
V: TRBV6-5
DNA: TGTGCCAACAGCAAGGGGACCGGGGAGCTGTTTTTT
CDR3: CANSKGTGELFF

J: TRBJ1-1
size: -
D: -
V: TRBV6-1
DNA: TGTGCCAGCAGTGAGCCATGGCAGGGGAACACTGAAGCTTTCTTT
CDR3: CASSEPWQGNTEAFF

J: TRBJ1-1
size: -
D: -
V: TRBV6-5
DNA: TGTGCCAGCAGTCGGACGGCGGATCCTGAAGCTTTCTTT
CDR3: CASSRTADPEAFF

J: TRBJ2-7
size: once
D: -
V: TRBV6-5
DNA: TGTGCCAGCATGGAGATGAGCTCCTACGAGCAGTACTTC
CDR3: CASMEMSSYEQYF

J: TRBJ1-3
size: -
D: -
V: TRBV27
DNA: TGTGCCAGCAGGGGGCCTGGAAACACCATATATTTT
CDR3: CASRGPGNTIYF

J: TRBJ2-6
size: -
D: TRBD2
V: TRBV12-5
DNA: TGTGCTAGTGGTTCGGGGACTAGTGGGGCCAACGTCCTGACTTTC
CDR3: CASGSGTSGANVLTF

J: TRBJ1-1
size: many
D: -
V: TRBV27
DNA: TGTGCCAGCGGGACCCAGGGTCGGACTGAAGCTTTCTTT
CDR3: CASGTQGRTEAFF

J: TRBJ1-6
size: -
D: -
V: TRBV2
DNA: TGTGCCAGCTACACAATTGATATCGGGAATTCACCCCTCCACTTT
CDR3: CASYTIDIGNSPLHF